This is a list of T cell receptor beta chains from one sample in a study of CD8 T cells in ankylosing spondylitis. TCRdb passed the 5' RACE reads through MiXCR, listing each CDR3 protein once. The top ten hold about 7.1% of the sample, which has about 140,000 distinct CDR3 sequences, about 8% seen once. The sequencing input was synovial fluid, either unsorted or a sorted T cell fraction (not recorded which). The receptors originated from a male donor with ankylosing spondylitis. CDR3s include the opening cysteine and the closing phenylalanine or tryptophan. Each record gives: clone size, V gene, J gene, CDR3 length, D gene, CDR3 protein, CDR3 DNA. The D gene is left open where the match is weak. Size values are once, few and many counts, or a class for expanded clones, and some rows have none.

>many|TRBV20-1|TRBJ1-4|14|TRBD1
CSAVPGTGGGKLFF
TGCAGTGCCGTACCCGGGACAGGGGGAGGAAAACTGTTTTTT
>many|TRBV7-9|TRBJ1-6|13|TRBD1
CASSSQGDSPLHF
TGTGCCAGCAGCTCGCAGGGGGATTCACCCCTCCACTTT
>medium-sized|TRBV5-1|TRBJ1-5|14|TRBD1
CASSLGTGLGPQHF
TGCGCCAGCAGCTTGGGGACAGGGTTGGGGCCCCAGCATTTT
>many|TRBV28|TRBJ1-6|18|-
CASSVTGVSYSYNSPLHF
TGTGCCAGCAGTGTAACAGGAGTATCGTACTCCTATAATTCACCCCTCCACTTT
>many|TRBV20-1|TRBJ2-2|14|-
CSATGTTNTGELFF
TGCAGTGCCACCGGGACCACAAACACCGGGGAGCTGTTTTTT
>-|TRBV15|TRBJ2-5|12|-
CATSRGWETQYF
TGTGCCACCAGCAGAGGCTGGGAGACCCAGTACTTC
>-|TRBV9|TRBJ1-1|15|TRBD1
CASSPYVTGETEAFF
TGTGCCAGCAGCCCATACGTGACAGGGGAGACTGAAGCTTTCTTT
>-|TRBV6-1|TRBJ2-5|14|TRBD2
CASSGTSGRETQYF
TGTGCCAGCAGTGGGACTAGCGGGAGGGAGACCCAGTACTTC
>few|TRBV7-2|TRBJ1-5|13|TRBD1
CASSFKTGTGLHF
TGTGCCAGCAGCTTCAAGACCGGGACAGGACTGCATTTT
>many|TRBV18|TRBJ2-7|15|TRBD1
CASSPGTGLSYEQYF
TGTGCCAGCTCACCCGGGACAGGGCTTTCCTACGAGCAGTACTTC
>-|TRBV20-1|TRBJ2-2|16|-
CSARDGRARSAGELFF
TGCAGTGCTAGAGACGGACGTGCACGTTCGGCCGGGGAGCTGTTTTTT
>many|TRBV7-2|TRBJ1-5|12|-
CASSILNQPQHF
TGTGCCAGCAGCATACTAAATCAGCCCCAGCATTTT